This T cell receptor (beta chain) was identified during a study of graft-versus-host responses after intestinal transplantation. Germline V lookup: CDR1 SGDLS, CDR2 YYNGEE. The CDR3 is made up of 14 amino acids. Trimming removed 0 bases from V and 3 bases from J; junction bases left unmatched: 2. On this clone: What it recognizes is unknown.

Assay used: immunoSEQ multiplex PCR; TCRdb lists only in-frame clones, some missing. The sample holds some 87,000 clones; 90% to 95% are singletons and the top ten take 1% to 1.4%. This chain links TRBV9 with TRBJ1-1; TRBD1 aligns across 7 bases. The source material was unstimulated CD8+ T cells sorted from spleen or lymph node cells, sampled before transplant. The TCR comes from a human donor who was the organ donor for an intestinal transplant. CDR3 sequence reads: CASSVGQGYTEAFF. Here the CDR3 DNA reads TGTGCCAGCAGCGTAGGACAGGGCTACACTGAAGCTTTCTTT.